These 12 T cell receptor beta chains were sequenced from one sample in a study of metastatic and nonmetastatic thyroid tumors. TCRdb re-clonotyped the PCR reads via MiXCR. The data hold about 93,000 clones, with approximately 11% observed a single time. Before thyroid surgery, none of the patients had received any treatment. What was sequenced was blood. These receptors were collected from a female donor with papillary thyroid cancer or a benign thyroid nodule (not recorded which). Some clones in this sample may be carry-over from other donors' samples.

This clone was detected ten times or more. This chain connects TRBV20-1 to TRBJ2-2; D remains ambiguous. This CDR3 is 11 amino acids long. The V end lost 1 base, the J end lost 4 bases, and 1 base lay between the germline ends. The germline V gene has CDR1 DFQATT and CDR2 SNEGSKA (reference sequence). CDR3 in DNA: TGCAGTGCTAGAGGCACCGGGGAGCTGTTTTTT. It is translated as CSARGTGELFF.

This clone was detected ten times or more. This chain joins TRBV2 and TRBJ2-5, with D possibly matching TRBD2 (6 bases). Per germline, CDR1 SNHLY and CDR2 FYNNEI. The CDR3 loop spans 13 amino acids. The V gene lost 6 bases and the J gene lost 2 bases, with 10 bases spanning the gap. The CDR3 here is CASRGSGQETQYF. For the CDR3, the DNA is TGTGCCAGCAGGGGTAGCGGACAAGAGACCCAGTACTTC.

This clone was seen a few times. The chain combines TRBV4-2 with TRBJ2-3, with 7 bases fitting TRBD1. V lost 4 bases and J lost 9; bases outside the gene matches: 19. This CDR3 spans 17 amino acids. Germline V lookup: CDR1 LGHNA, CDR2 YNFKEQ. CDR3 DNA: TGTGCCAGCAGCCCACCCCCCGGGACAGATGCTAGGGGGACGCAGTATTTT. Amino acids: CASSPPPGTDARGTQYF.

The count of this clone is one. The junction does not match germline at one end; this may be a read error. This chain uses TRBV11-1 with TRBJ2-3, with 8 bases lining up with TRBD1. Germline-derived CDR1 and CDR2 are SGHAT and FQDESV (reference sequence). The length of the CDR3 is 16 residues. Here the CDR3 reads CASSPAGTGRIDTRYF. The CDR3 DNA is TGTGCCAGCAGCCCTGCGGGGACAGGTAGAATAGATACGCGGTATTTT.

The rearrangement joins TRBV7-3 to TRBJ2-1; TRBD2 agrees at 11 bases. This CDR3 region has 17 residues. Germline CDR1 reads SGHTA; CDR2 reads FQGTGA. The CDR3 DNA reads as TGTGGGAGCAGACTGATGCGACTAGCGGGAAGCGAGAATGAGCAGTTCTTC. Protein sequence: CGSRLMRLAGSENEQFF. The full variable domain, its missing parts supplied by reference TRBV7-3 and TRBJ2-1, is GAGVSQTPSNKVTEKGKYVELRCDPISGHTALYWYRQSLGQGPEFLIYFQGTGAADDSGLPNDRFFAVRPEGSVSTLKIQRTERGDSAVYLCGSRLMRLAGSENEQFFGPGTRLTVL.

This clone was counted at least ten times. This sequence joins TRBV7-2 and TRBJ2-3; 9 nucleotides align to TRBD2. The CDR3 runs to 17 residues. V lost 0 bases to trimming and J lost 3 bases; unmatched junction nucleotides: 7. Per germline, CDR1 SGHTA and CDR2 FQGNSA. CDR3 in amino acids: CASSLAFTAGGTDTQYF. In DNA form, the CDR3 reads TGTGCCAGCAGCTTAGCGTTTACAGCGGGAGGTACAGATACGCAGTATTTT.

This clone has a count of ten or more. V and J are TRBV4-3 and TRBJ1-2, with D possibly TRBD1 on 6 matching bases. Trimming removed 0 bases at V and 6 bases at J, with 14 bases between. This CDR3 spans 15 amino acids. Germline V CDR1 and CDR2: LGHNA, YSLEER. The CDR3: CASSQDLGGADGYTF. The CDR3 DNA follows: TGCGCCAGCAGCCAAGATCTAGGGGGGGCGGATGGCTACACCTTC.

This clone was seen ten or more times. Other DNA sequences in this sample translate to the same CDR3. The genes are TRBV30 and TRBJ2-2; a weak D match, TRBD2 (5 bases). Per germline, CDR1 GTSNPN and CDR2 SVGIG (reference sequence). The V end was cut by 3 bases, the J end by 0 bases, with 8 bases between. The CDR3 runs 14 residues. Here the CDR3 DNA reads TGTGCCTGGAGCGCTAGCACGAACACCGGGGAGCTGTTTTTT. Amino acids: CAWSASTNTGELFF.

There are many counts of this clone. One junction end disagrees with the germline gene, perhaps due to a read error. The rearrangement links TRBV20-1 to TRBJ2-1, with 7 bases lining up with TRBD2. This CDR3 spans 14 amino acids. CDR1 is DFQATT, CDR2 SNEGSKA, per germline (reference sequence). CDR3 sequence (DNA): TGCAGTGCTGGAGAGCGGGGCTCCTACAATGAGCAGTTCTTC. As protein: CSAGERGSYNEQFF.

This clone has at least ten counts. Within the sample, other DNA sequences also encode this same CDR3. The chain is built from TRBV2 and TRBJ2-7, with TRBD2 identical over 12 bases. The CDR3 covers 13 residues. Germline lookup yields CDR1 SNHLY and CDR2 FYNNEI. Trimming removed 8 bases from V and 3 bases from J; junction bases left unmatched: 2. CDR3 loop: CASSGLAGYEQYF. CDR3 nucleotides: TGTGCCAGCTCGGGACTAGCGGGCTACGAGCAGTACTTC.

This chain joins TRBV20-1 and TRBJ2-5, with a possible D match to TRBD1 (5 bases). The end of the DNA fits TRBJ2-1 better, so the J call may be wrong. CDR3 size: 14 residues. The germline V gene encodes CDR1 DFQATT and CDR2 SNEGSKA (reference sequence). The CDR3 here is CSARPREKHNEQFF. The CDR3 nucleotides read TGCAGTGCTAGACCCAGGGAAAAACACAATGAGCAGTTCTTC.

This clone was seen ten or more times. This chain uses TRBV7-3 with TRBJ2-2; a possible D gene is TRBD2 (6 bases). The CDR3 spans 13 residues. The germline V gene encodes CDR1 SGHTA and CDR2 FQGTGA. V gave up 6 bases and J gave up 5 bases, with 10 bases separating them. For the CDR3, the DNA is TGTGCCAGCAGAACGAGCGGGACCGGGGAGCTGTTTTTT. Translated, it gives CASRTSGTGELFF.